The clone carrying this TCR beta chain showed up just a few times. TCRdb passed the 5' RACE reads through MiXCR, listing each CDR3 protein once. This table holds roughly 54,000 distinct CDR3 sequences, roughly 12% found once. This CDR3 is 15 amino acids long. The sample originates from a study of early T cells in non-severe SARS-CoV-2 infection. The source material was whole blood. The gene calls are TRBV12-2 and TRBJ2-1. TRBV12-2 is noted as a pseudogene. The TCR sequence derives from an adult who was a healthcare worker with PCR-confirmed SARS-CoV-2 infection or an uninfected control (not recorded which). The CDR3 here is CASRSTRNSYNEQFF. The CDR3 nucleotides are TGTGCAAGTCGCTCGACACGTAACTCCTACAATGAGCAGTTCTTC.